This entry is about one TCR beta chain. Per the original methods: Scientists estimated how many nucleated cells there were by amplifying reference gene primers. Sequencing used immunoSEQ multiplex PCR; TCRdb keeps in-frame clones, though not all of them. The V and J calls and clone size are taken from that table; D and trimming were inferred from the DNA. The repertoire consists of under 300,000 clones, with around 87% occurring once and the leading ten covering 7.2%. The germline gives CDR1 SSHAT, CDR2 FNYEAQ (reference sequence). The J segment lost 7 bases and the V segment lost 5 bases, leaving 15 bases of the junction unmatched. The CDR3 has 16 amino acids. The data originate from a study of blood T cell repertoires in COVID-19. Overall study context: Nucleic acid was either cDNA or gDNA, and it came from T cells, B-cell-depleted T cells, or PBMCs.

Sequenced input: peripheral blood. This TCR came from a man aged 55 to 70 who had recovered from COVID-19. The gene calls are TRBV7-7 and TRBJ2-5, with 8 nucleotides matching TRBD1. For the CDR3, the DNA is TGTGCCAGCAGCCTTGGGACAGGCGAACTCCGAGGGACCCAGTACTTC. Translation gives CASSLGTGELRGTQYF.